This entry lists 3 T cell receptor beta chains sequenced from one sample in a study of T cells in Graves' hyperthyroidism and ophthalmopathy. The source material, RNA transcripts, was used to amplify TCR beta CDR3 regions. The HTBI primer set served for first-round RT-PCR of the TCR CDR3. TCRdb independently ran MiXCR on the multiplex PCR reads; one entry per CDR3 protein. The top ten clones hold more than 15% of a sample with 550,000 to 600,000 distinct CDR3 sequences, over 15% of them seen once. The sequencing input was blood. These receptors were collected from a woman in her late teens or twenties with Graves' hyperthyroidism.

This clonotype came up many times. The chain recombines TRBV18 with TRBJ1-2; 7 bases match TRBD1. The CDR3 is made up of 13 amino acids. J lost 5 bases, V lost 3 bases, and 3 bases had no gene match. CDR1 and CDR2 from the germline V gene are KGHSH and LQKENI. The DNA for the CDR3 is TGTGCCAGCTCACCTACAGGGGAGTATGGCTACACCTTC. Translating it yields CASSPTGEYGYTF.

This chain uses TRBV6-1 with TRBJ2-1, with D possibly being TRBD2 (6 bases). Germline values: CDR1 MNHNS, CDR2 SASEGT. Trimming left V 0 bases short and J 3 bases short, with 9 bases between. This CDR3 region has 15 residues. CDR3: CASSEAGGFYNEQFF. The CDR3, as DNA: TGTGCCAGCAGTGAAGCGGGAGGTTTCTACAATGAGCAGTTCTTC.

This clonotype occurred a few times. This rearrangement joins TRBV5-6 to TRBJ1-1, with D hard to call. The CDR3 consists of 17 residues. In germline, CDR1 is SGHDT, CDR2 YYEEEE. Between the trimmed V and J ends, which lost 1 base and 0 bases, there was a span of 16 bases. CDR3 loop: CASSLLTVRFMNTEAFF. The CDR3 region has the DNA TGTGCCAGCAGCTTGTTGACGGTGCGATTCATGAACACTGAAGCTTTCTTT.